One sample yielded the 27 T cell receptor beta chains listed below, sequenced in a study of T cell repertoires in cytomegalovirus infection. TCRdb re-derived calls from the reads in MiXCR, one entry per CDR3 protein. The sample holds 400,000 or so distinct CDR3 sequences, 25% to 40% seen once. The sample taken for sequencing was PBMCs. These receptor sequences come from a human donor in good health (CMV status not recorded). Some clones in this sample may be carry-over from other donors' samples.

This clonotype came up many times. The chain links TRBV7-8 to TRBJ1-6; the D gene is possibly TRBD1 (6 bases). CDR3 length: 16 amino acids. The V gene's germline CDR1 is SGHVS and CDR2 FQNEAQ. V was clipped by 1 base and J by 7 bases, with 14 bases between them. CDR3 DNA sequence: TGTGCCAGCAGCTTAGGTAGCGGACAGACGAATTCACCCCTCCACTTT. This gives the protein CASSLGSGQTNSPLHF.

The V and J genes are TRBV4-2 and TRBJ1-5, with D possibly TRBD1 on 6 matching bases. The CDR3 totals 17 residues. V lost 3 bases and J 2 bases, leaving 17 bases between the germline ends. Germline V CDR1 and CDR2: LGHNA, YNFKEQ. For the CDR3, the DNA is TGTGCCAGCAGCCAGTGGGGGGCGGAGAGGGGCAATCAGCCCCAGCATTTT. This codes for CASSQWGAERGNQPQHF.

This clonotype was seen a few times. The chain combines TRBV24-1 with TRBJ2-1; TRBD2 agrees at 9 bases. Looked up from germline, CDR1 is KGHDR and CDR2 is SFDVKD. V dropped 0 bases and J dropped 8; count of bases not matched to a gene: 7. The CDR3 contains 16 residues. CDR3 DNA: TGTGCCACCAGTGATTTGAGGGCGGGGGGGCCGCATGAGCAGTTCTTC. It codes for CATSDLRAGGPHEQFF.

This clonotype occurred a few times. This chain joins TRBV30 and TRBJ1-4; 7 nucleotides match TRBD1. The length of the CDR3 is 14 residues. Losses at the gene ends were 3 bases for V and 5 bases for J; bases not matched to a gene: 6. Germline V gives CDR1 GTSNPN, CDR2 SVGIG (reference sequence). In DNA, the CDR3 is TGTGCCTGGAGGCGGGGACAGCTGAATGAAAAACTGTTTTTT. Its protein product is CAWRRGQLNEKLFF. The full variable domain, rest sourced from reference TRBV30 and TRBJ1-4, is SQTIHQWPATLVQPVGSPLSLECTVEGTSNPNLYWYRQAAGRGLQLLFYSVGIGQISSEVPQNLSASRPQDRQFILSSKKLLLSDSGFYLCAWRRGQLNEKLFFGSGTQLSVL.

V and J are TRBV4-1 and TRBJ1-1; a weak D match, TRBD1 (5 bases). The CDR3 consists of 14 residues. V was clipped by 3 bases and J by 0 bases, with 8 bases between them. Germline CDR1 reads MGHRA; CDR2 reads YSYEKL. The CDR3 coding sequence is TGCGCCAGCAGCCAGATCAGGGTGAACACTGAAGCTTTCTTT. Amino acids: CASSQIRVNTEAFF.

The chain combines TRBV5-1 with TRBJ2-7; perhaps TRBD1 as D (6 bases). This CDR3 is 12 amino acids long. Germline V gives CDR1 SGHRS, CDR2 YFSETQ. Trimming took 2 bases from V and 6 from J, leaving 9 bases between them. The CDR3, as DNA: TGCGCCAGCAGCTTACAGGGATCCGAGCAGTACTTC. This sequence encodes CASSLQGSEQYF.

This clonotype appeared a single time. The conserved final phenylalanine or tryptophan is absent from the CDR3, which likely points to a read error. The CDR3 DNA follows: TGTGCCAGCAGCTTTCGCGGGGGGGCCAGAGAAGAGCAGTTCTTA. Translation gives CASSFRGGAREEQFL. The chain links TRBV7-2 to TRBJ2-1; TRBD2 agrees at 9 bases. Germline CDR1 is SGHTA and CDR2 is FQGNSA. V dropped 3 bases and J dropped 10; count of bases not matched to a gene: 10. There are 15 residues in the CDR3.

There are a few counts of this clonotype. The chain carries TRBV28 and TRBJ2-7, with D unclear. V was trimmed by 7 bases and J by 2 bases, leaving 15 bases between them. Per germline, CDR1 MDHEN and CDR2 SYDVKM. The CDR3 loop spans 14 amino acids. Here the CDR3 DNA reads TGTGCCAGCACATCGTCGGGCCAGACCTACGAGCAGTACTTC. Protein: CASTSSGQTYEQYF.

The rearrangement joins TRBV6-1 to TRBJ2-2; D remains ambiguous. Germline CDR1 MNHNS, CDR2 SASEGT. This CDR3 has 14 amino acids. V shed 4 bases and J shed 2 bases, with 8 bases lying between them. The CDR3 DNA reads TGTGCCAGCAGTGGGCAGATCAACACCGGGGAGCTGTTTTTT. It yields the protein CASSGQINTGELFF.

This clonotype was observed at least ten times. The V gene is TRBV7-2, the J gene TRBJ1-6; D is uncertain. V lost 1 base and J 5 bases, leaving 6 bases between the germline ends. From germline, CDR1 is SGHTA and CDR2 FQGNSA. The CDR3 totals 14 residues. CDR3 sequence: CASSLVRNNSPLHF. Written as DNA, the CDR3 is TGTGCCAGCAGCTTAGTCCGGAATAATTCACCCCTCCACTTT.

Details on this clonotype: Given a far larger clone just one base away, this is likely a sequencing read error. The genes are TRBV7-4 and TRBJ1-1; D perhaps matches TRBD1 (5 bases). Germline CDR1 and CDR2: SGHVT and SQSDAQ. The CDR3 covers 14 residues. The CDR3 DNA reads TGTGCCAGCAGCCTAGGGACCGTAAACACTGAAGCTTTGTTT. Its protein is CASSLGTVNTEALF.

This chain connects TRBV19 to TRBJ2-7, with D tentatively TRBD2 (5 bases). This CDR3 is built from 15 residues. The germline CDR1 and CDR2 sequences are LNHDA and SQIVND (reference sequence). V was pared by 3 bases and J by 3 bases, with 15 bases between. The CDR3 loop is CASSISGYDYYEQYF. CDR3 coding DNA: TGTGCCAGTAGTATCTCGGGTTACGACTACTACGAGCAGTACTTC.

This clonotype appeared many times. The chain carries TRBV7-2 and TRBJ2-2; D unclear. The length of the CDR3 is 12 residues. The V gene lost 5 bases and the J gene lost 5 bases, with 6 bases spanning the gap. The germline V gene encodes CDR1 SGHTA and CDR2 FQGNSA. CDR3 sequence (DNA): TGTGCCAGCAGCGTCTGGACCGGGGAGCTGTTTTTT. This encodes CASSVWTGELFF.

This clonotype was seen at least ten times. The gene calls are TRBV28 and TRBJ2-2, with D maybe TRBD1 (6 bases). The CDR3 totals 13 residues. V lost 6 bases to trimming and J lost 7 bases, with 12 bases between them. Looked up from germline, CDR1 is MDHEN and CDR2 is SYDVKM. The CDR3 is CASRDRLIGELFF. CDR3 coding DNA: TGTGCCAGCAGGGACAGATTGATCGGGGAGCTGTTTTTT.

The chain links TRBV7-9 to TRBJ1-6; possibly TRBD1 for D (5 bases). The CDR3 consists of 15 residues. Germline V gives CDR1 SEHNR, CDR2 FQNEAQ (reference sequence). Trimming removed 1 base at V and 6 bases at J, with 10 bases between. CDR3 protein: CASSLVGVGNSPLHF. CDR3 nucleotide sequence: TGTGCCAGCAGCTTAGTAGGGGTTGGTAATTCACCCCTCCACTTT. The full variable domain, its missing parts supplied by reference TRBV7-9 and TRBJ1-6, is DTGVSQNPRHKITKRGQNVTFRCDPISEHNRLYWYRQTLGQGPEFLTYFQNEAQLEKSRLLSDRFSAERPKGSFSTLEIQRTEQGDSAMYLCASSLVGVGNSPLHFGNGTRLTVT.

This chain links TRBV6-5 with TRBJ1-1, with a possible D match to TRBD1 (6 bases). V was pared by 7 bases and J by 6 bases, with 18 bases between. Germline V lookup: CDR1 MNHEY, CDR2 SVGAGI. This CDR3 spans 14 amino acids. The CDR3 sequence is CASIGPGAGAEAFF. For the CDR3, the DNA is TGTGCCAGCATTGGTCCAGGGGCCGGGGCTGAAGCTTTCTTT.

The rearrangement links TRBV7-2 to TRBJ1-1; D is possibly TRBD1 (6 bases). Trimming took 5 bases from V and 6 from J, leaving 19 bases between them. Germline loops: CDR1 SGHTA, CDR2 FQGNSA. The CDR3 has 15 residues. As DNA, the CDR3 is TGTGCCAGCAGCACCCTCTGGACAGTCGGCGCTGAAGCTTTCTTT. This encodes CASSTLWTVGAEAFF.

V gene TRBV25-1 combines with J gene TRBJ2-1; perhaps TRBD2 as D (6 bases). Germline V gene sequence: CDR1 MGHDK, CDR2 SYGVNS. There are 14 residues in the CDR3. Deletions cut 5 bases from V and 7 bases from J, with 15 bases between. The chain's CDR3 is CASSPPGGWNEQFF. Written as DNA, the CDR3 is TGTGCCAGCAGTCCCCCTGGGGGGTGGAATGAGCAGTTCTTC. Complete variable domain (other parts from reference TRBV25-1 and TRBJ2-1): EADIYQTPRYLVIGTGKKITLECSQTMGHDKMYWYQQDPGMELHLIHYSYGVNSTEKGDLSSESTVSRIRTEHFPLTLESARPSHTSQYLCASSPPGGWNEQFFGPGTRLTVL.

CDR3 amino acids: CSAGRNKDYEQYF. The CDR3 DNA reads as TGCAGTGCGGGACGCAACAAGGACTACGAGCAGTACTTC. V gene TRBV20-1 combines with J gene TRBJ2-7; perhaps D is TRBD1 or TRBD2 (5 bases each). V was clipped by 6 bases and J by 3 bases, with 15 bases between them. This CDR3 contains 13 residues. Germline V gene sequence: CDR1 DFQATT, CDR2 SNEGSKA (reference sequence).

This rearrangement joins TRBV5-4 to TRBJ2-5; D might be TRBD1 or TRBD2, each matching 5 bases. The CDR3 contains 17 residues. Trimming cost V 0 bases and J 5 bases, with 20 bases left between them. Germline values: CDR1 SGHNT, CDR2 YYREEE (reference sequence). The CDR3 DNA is TGTGCCAGCAGCTTGGGTGGGGCCGTGGGGTGGGGGGAGACCCAGTACTTC. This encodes CASSLGGAVGWGETQYF.

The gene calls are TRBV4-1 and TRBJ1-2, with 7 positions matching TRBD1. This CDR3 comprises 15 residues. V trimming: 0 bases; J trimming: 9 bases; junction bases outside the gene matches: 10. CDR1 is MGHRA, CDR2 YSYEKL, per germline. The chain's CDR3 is CASSQDDRAGGSYTF. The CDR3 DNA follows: TGCGCCAGCAGCCAAGATGACAGGGCCGGAGGTAGCTACACCTTC.

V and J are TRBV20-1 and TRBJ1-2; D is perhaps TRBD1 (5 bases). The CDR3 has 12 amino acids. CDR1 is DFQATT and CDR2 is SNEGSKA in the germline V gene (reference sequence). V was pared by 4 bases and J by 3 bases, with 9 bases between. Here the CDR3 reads CSATIRDYGYTF. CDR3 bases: TGCAGTGCTACTATCAGGGACTATGGCTACACCTTC.

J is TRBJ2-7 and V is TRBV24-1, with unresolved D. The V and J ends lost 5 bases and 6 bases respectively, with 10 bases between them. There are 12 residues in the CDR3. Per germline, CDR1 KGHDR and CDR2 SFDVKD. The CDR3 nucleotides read TGTGCCACCAGTGGGCAGGACGGCGAGCAGTACTTC. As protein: CATSGQDGEQYF.

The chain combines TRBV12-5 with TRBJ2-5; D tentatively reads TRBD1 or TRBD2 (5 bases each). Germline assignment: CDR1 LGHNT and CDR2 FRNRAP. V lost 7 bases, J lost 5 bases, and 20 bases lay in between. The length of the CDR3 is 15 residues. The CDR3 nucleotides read TGTGCTAGTGTTTATCCACAGGACTCTTCTGAGACCCAGTACTTC. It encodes CASVYPQDSSETQYF.

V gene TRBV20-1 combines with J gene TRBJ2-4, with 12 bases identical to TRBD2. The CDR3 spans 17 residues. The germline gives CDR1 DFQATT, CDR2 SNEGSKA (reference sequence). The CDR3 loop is CSARASGGGYAQNIQYF. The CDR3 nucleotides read TGCAGCGCTCGGGCTAGCGGGGGGGGGTACGCCCAAAACATTCAGTACTTC.

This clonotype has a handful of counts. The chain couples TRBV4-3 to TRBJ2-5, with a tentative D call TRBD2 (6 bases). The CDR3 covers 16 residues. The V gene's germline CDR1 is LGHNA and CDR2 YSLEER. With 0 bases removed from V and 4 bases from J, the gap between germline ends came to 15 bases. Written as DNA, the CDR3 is TGCGCCAGCAGCCAAGATGTGGGGGGACGGGGAGAGACCCAGTACTTC. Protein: CASSQDVGGRGETQYF.

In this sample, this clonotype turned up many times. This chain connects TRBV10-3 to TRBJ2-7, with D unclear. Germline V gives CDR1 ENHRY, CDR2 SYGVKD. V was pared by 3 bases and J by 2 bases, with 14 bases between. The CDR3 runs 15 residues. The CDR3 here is CAISDGSSTPYEQYF. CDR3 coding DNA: TGTGCCATCAGTGATGGCAGCAGCACCCCCTACGAGCAGTACTTC.